The present T cell receptor beta chain was sequenced within a study of blood T cell repertoires in COVID-19. Whole-study context: The study drew acute and convalescent COVID-19 samples from the United States, Italy and Spain. The analysed material was cDNA or gDNA that came from T cells, B-cell-depleted T cells, or PBMCs.

Original analysis: Estimation of nucleated cell counts relied on the amplification of reference gene primers. Assay used: immunoSEQ multiplex PCR; TCRdb lists only in-frame clones, some missing. That table supplies the V and J calls and clone size; D and trimming were determined from the DNA. The sample includes about 210,000 clones, roughly 80% of them seen just once. CDR1 and CDR2 (germline): MNHEY, SVGAGI. This CDR3 spans 15 amino acids. V was cut by 6 bases and J by 7 bases, with 19 bases left in between. This TCR was sampled from a woman aged 70-85 years with acute or convalescent COVID-19. The V call is TRBV6-5, the J call TRBJ2-1; possibly TRBD1 for D (5 bases). Sequencing input: peripheral blood. The CDR3: CASSSGLLGTNEQFF. The CDR3 coding sequence is TGTGCCAGCAGCTCAGGGCTTCTGGGTACAAATGAGCAGTTCTTC.